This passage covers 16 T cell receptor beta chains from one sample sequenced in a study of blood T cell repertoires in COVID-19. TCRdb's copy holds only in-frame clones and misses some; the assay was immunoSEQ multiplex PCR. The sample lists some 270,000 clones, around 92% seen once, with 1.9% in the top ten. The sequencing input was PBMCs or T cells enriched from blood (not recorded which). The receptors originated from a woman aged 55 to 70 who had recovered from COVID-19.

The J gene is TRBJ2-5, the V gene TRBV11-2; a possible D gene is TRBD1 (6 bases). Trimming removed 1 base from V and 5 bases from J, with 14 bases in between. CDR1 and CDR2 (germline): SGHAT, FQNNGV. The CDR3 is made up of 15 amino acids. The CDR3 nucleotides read TGTGCCAGCAGCTTAGGGATACAGGGTCCCGAGACCCAGTACTTC. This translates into CASSLGIQGPETQYF.

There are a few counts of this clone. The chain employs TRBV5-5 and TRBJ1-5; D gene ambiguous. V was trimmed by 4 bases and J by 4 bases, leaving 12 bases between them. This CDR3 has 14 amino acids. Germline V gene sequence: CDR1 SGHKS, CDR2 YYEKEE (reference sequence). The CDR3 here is CASSRGGLNQPQHF. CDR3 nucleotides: TGTGCCAGCAGCCGAGGTGGATTGAATCAGCCCCAGCATTTT.

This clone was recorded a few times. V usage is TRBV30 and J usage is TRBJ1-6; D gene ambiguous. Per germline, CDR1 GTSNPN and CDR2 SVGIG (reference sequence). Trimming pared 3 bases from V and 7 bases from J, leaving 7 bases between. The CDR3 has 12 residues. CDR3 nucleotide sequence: TGTGCCTGGAGCCTTATGAATTCACCCCTCCACTTT. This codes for CAWSLMNSPLHF.

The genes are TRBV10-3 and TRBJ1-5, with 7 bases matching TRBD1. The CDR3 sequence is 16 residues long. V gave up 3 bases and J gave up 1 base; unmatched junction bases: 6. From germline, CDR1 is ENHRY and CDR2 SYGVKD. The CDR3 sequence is CAISDLRGQSNQPQHF. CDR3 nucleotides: TGTGCCATCAGTGACTTAAGGGGACAGAGCAATCAGCCCCAGCATTTT.

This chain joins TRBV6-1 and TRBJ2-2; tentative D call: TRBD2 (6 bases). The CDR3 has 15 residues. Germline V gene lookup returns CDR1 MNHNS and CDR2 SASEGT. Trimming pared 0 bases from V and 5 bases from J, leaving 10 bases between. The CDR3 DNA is TGTGCCAGCAGTGAAGCGCTTGGGGGGACCGGGGAGCTGTTTTTT. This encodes CASSEALGGTGELFF.

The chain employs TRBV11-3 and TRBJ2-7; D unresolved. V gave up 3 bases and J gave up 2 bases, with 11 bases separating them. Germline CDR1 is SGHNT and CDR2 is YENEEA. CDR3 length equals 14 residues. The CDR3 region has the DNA TGTGCCAGCAGCTTTGGCTTTACAACCTACGAGCAGTACTTC. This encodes CASSFGFTTYEQYF.

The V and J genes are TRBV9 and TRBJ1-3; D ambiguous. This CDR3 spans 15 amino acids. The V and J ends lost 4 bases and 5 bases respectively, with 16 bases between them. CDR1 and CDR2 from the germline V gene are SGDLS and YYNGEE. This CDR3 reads CASSPLGGVRNTIYF. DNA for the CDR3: TGTGCCAGCAGCCCCTTGGGCGGGGTGAGAAACACCATATATTTT.

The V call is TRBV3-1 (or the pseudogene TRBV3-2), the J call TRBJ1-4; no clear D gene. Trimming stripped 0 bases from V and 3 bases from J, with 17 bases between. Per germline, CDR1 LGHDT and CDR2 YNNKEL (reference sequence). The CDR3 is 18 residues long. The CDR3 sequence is CASSQEPGLHGANEKLFF. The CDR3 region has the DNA TGTGCCAGCAGCCAAGAACCGGGTCTTCACGGGGCTAATGAAAAACTGTTTTTT.

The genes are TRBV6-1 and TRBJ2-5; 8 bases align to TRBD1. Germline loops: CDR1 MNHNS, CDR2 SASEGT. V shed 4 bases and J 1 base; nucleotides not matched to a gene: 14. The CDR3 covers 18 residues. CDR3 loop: CASSVQPGQAFSQETQYF. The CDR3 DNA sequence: TGTGCCAGCAGTGTTCAACCGGGACAGGCATTTTCCCAAGAGACCCAGTACTTC.

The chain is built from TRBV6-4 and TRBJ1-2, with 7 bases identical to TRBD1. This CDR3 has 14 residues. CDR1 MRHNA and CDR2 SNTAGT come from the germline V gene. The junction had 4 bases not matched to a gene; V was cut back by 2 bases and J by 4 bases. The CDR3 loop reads CASSDNPGGYGYTF. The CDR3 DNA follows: TGTGCCAGCAGTGACAATCCAGGGGGCTATGGCTACACCTTC.

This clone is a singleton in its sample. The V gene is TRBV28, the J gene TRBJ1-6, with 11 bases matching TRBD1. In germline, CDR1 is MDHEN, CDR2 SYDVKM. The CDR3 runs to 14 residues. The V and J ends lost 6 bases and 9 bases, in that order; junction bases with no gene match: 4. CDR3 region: CASRQGTGGSPLHF. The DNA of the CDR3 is TGTGCCAGCAGGCAAGGGACAGGGGGTTCACCCCTCCACTTT.

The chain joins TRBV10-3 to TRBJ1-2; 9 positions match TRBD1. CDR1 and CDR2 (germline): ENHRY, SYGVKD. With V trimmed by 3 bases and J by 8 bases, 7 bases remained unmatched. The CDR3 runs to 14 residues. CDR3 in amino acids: CAISDYRDREGYTF. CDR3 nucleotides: TGTGCCATCAGTGACTACCGGGACAGGGAAGGCTACACCTTC.

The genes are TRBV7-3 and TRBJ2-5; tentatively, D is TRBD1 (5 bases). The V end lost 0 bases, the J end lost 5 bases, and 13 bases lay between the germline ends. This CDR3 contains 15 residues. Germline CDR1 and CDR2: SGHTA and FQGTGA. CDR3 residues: CASSLTAAGWETQYF. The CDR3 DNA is TGTGCCAGCAGCTTAACGGCGGCAGGGTGGGAGACCCAGTACTTC.

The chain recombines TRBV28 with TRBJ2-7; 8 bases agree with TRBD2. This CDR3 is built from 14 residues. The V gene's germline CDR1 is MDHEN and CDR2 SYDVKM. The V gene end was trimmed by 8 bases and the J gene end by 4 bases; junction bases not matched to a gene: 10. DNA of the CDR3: TGTGCCAGCGCCCAGCGGGGGATTATTTACGAGCAGTACTTC. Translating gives CASAQRGIIYEQYF.

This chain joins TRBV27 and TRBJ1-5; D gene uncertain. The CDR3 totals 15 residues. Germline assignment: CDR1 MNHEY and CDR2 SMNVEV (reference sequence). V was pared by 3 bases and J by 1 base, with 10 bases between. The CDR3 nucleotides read TGTGCCAGCAGTTTGGCAGGCACAAGCAATCAGCCCCAGCATTTT. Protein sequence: CASSLAGTSNQPQHF.

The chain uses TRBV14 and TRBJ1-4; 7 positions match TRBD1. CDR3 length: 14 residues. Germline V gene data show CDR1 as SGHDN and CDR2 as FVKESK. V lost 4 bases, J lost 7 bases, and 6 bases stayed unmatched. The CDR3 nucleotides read TGTGCCAGCAGCCGAAGGACAGGTGGTGAAAAACTGTTTTTT. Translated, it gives CASSRRTGGEKLFF.